A single sample is the source of the 18 T cell receptor beta chains below, sequenced in a study of cytomegalovirus exposure and HLA in healthy donors. Only in-frame clones appear in the TCRdb table, and some are missing; sequencing was by immunoSEQ multiplex PCR. The sample carries roughly 120,000 clones, approximately 90% recorded once. Specimen: PBMCs. The source is a man aged 18 to 29 in good health and CMV-seronegative.

The chain uses TRBV27 and TRBJ2-7, with D possibly TRBD2 on 6 matching bases. Between the trimmed V and J ends, which lost 0 bases and 3 bases, there was a span of 9 bases. Germline V gives CDR1 MNHEY, CDR2 SMNVEV (reference sequence). This CDR3 has 14 amino acids. The CDR3 DNA is TGTGCCAGCAGTTTATCCGTGGGGGGCTACGAGCAGTACTTC. Its protein is CASSLSVGGYEQYF.

The chain couples TRBV28 to TRBJ2-5; tentatively, D is TRBD2 (6 bases). CDR1 and CDR2 (germline): MDHEN, SYDVKM. The length of the CDR3 is 14 residues. Trimming stripped 2 bases from V and 2 bases from J, with 9 bases between. The CDR3 DNA sequence: TGTGCCAGCAGTTTAGGGCGGGAACAAGAGACCCAGTACTTC. Its translation is CASSLGREQETQYF.

This chain joins TRBV11-2 and TRBJ2-2, with 8 bases lining up with TRBD2. After removal of 0 bases from V and 6 bases from J, the junction contained 6 bases not matched to a gene. The CDR3 totals 16 residues. Germline CDR1 SGHAT, CDR2 FQNNGV. CDR3 bases: TGTGCCAGCAGCTTAGAGCGGGGGGTTAAGTCCGGGGAGCTGTTTTTT. Translating it yields CASSLERGVKSGELFF.

The V call is TRBV14, the J call TRBJ1-1, with 7 bases lining up with TRBD1. Germline V gene data show CDR1 as SGHDN and CDR2 as FVKESK. The V and J ends lost 1 base and 4 bases, in that order; junction bases with no gene match: 12. The CDR3 sequence is 17 residues long. The CDR3 DNA reads TGTGCCAGCAGCCAAGTTTTTATGTTGACAGGGACCACTGAAGCTTTCTTT. Residues: CASSQVFMLTGTTEAFF. Looking up the rest from reference TRBV14 and TRBJ1-1 gives the full variable domain: EAGVTQFPSHSVIEKGQTVTLRCDPISGHDNLYWYRRVMGKEIKFLLHFVKESKQDESGMPNNRFLAERTGGTYSTLKVQPAELEDSGVYFCASSQVFMLTGTTEAFFGQGTRLTVV.

This chain connects TRBV19 to TRBJ1-1; D call uncertain. Trimming removed 4 bases from V and 3 bases from J, with 15 bases in between. The CDR3 runs 15 residues. Germline V gene data show CDR1 as LNHDA and CDR2 as SQIVND (reference sequence). CDR3 nucleotides: TGTGCCAGTAGTAAACTTGAAGTCTTCGACACTGAAGCTTTCTTT. This encodes CASSKLEVFDTEAFF.

The chain joins TRBV28 to TRBJ1-2; no reliable D call. There are 14 residues in the CDR3. Germline lookup yields CDR1 MDHEN and CDR2 SYDVKM. V was cut by 2 bases and J by 2 bases, with 9 bases left in between. The CDR3 DNA sequence: TGTGCCAGCAGTTTAGGTACGGGAAACTATGGCTACACCTTC. This codes for CASSLGTGNYGYTF.

This clone was picked up one time. CDR3 sequence: CASAAGGRQPQHF. For the CDR3, the DNA is TGTGCCAGTGCCGCGGGAGGGAGGCAGCCCCAGCATTTT. The V gene is TRBV28, the J gene TRBJ1-5; no clear D. Trimming left V 9 bases short and J 7 bases short, with 16 bases between. The CDR3 contains 13 residues. Germline V gene sequence: CDR1 MDHEN, CDR2 SYDVKM.

This rearrangement joins TRBV28 to TRBJ2-7; D call uncertain. Germline assignment: CDR1 MDHEN and CDR2 SYDVKM. The V end lost 5 bases, the J end lost 3 bases, and 11 bases lay between the germline ends. CDR3 length: 13 amino acids. The CDR3 is CASSDSPVYEQYF. Written as DNA, the CDR3 is TGTGCCAGCAGTGATAGCCCGGTCTACGAGCAGTACTTC.

The genes are TRBV7-2 and TRBJ2-1, with 9 bases that match TRBD1. Germline V gene sequence: CDR1 SGHTA, CDR2 FQGNSA. CDR3 size: 15 residues. V was clipped by 3 bases and J by 2 bases; unmatched bases: 2. CDR3 in amino acids: CASSFDRGTYNEQFF. CDR3 in DNA: TGTGCCAGCAGCTTTGACAGGGGGACCTACAATGAGCAGTTCTTC.

J is TRBJ1-1 and V is TRBV4-1, with TRBD1 identical over 7 bases. This CDR3 is 11 amino acids long. CDR1 is MGHRA, CDR2 YSYEKL, per germline. J gave up 10 bases and V 4 bases, and 3 bases lay outside the gene matches. The CDR3 loop reads CASSRDRRAFF. The CDR3 nucleotides are TGCGCCAGCAGCCGGGACAGAAGAGCTTTCTTT.

DNA of the CDR3: TGCGCCAGCAGCCAAGCGGGGGGGTTTACCGGGGAGCTGTTTTTT. It specifies CASSQAGGFTGELFF. This rearrangement joins TRBV4-1 to TRBJ2-2; TRBD2 aligns across 8 bases. Germline loops: CDR1 MGHRA, CDR2 YSYEKL. J gave up 5 bases and V 1 base, and 3 bases lay outside the gene matches. The CDR3 is 15 residues long.

The chain recombines TRBV28 with TRBJ2-7; 9 bases are shared with TRBD1. The V segment lost 2 bases and the J segment 5 bases; nucleotides outside the gene matches: 1. This CDR3 region has 13 residues. Germline-derived CDR1 and CDR2 are MDHEN and SYDVKM. The CDR3 is CASSLTGGNEQYF. CDR3 sequence (DNA): TGTGCCAGCAGTTTAACAGGGGGCAACGAGCAGTACTTC.

J is TRBJ2-5 and V is TRBV9; D possibly corresponds to TRBD2 (6 bases). V gave up 0 bases and J gave up 4 bases, with 10 bases separating them. The CDR3 has 14 amino acids. Looked up from germline, CDR1 is SGDLS and CDR2 is YYNGEE. CDR3 protein: CASSVGQGGETQYF. In nucleotides, the CDR3 is TGTGCCAGCAGCGTAGGGCAGGGAGGAGAGACCCAGTACTTC.

The rearrangement links TRBV5-1 to TRBJ2-5; TRBD1 matches at 8 bases. CDR1 SGHRS and CDR2 YFSETQ come from the germline V gene. CDR3 length: 15 residues. After removal of 4 bases from V and 0 bases from J, the junction contained 5 bases not matched to a gene. DNA of the CDR3: TGCGCCAGCAGCCTCGGGACAGGTTACCAAGAGACCCAGTACTTC. Protein sequence: CASSLGTGYQETQYF.

V is TRBV28 and J is TRBJ1-1; D call uncertain. Germline loops: CDR1 MDHEN, CDR2 SYDVKM. Trimming stripped 3 bases from V and 5 bases from J, with 16 bases between. CDR3 size: 15 residues. CDR3 sequence reads: CASSFLRLGDTEAFF. CDR3 coding DNA: TGTGCCAGCAGTTTCCTTAGACTGGGAGATACTGAAGCTTTCTTT.

The CDR3 sequence: CASGGGYGQYF. CDR3 nucleotides: TGTGCCAGTGGGGGGGGGTATGGGCAGTATTTT. The chain links TRBV6-1 to TRBJ2-3; 7 bases agree with TRBD2. CDR1 is MNHNS, CDR2 SASEGT, per germline. The CDR3 length is 11 residues. V lost 9 bases, J lost 11 bases, and 8 bases stayed unmatched.

V usage is TRBV5-6 and J usage is TRBJ1-2; D is perhaps TRBD1 (5 bases). This CDR3 has 14 residues. Per germline, CDR1 SGHDT and CDR2 YYEEEE. V shed 1 base and J shed 5 bases, with 12 bases lying between them. This chain's CDR3 is CASSLSRVRYGYTF. CDR3 coding DNA: TGTGCCAGCAGCTTGTCCAGGGTGAGGTATGGCTACACCTTC. The variable domain in full, completed from reference TRBV5-6 and TRBJ1-2, reads DAGVTQSPTHLIKTRGQQVTLRCSPKSGHDTVSWYQQALGQGPQFIFQYYEEEERQRGNFPDRFSGHQFPNYSSELNVNALLLGDSALYLCASSLSRVRYGYTFGSGTRLTVV.

CDR3 region: CASTVDRVGEQYF. The CDR3 region has the DNA TGTGCCAGCACCGTGGACAGGGTGGGGGAGCAGTACTTC. The V gene is TRBV28, the J gene TRBJ2-7; 8 bases line up with TRBD1. The junction had 9 bases not matched to a gene; V was cut back by 7 bases and J by 7 bases. Germline V lookup: CDR1 MDHEN, CDR2 SYDVKM. CDR3 length: 13 residues. Full variable domain (remainder filled in from reference TRBV28 and TRBJ2-7): DVKVTQSSRYLVKRTGEKVFLECVQDMDHENMFWYRQDPGLGLRLIYFSYDVKMKEKGDIPEGYSVSREKKERFSLILESASTNQTSMYLCASTVDRVGEQYFGPGTRLTVT.